The 2 T cell receptor beta chains in this list originate from one sample, sequenced in a study of T cells in women clearing cervical HPV infection. Assay used: immunoSEQ multiplex PCR; TCRdb lists only in-frame clones, some missing. This sample contains around 29,000 clones. The sample was blood buffy coat. Source of these receptors: a woman aged 18 to 75 with a cervical HPV16 infection that either progressed to CIN3+ or cleared (not recorded which).

Note on this clone: The read gets to within 3 residues of the CDR3 end, and the germline J gene fills in the rest. This sequence joins TRBV6-1 and TRBJ2-7; 11 bases are shared with TRBD2. V lost 4 bases to trimming and J lost 2 bases; unmatched junction nucleotides: 7. The CDR3 contains 16 residues. Per germline, CDR1 MNHNS and CDR2 SASEGT. The part of the CDR3 DNA that was read is TGTGCCAGCAGTGGGCTAGCGGGGGGCCCTGCCTACGAG. It codes for CASSGLAGGPAYE. The full CDR3 protein reads CASSGLAGGPAYEQYF.

A note on this clone: The CDR3 end lies 3 residues beyond the end of the read and is filled in from the germline J gene. The chain is built from TRBV19 and TRBJ1-1; 7 positions match TRBD1. Germline V gives CDR1 LNHDA, CDR2 SQIVND (reference sequence). The J segment lost 7 bases and the V segment lost 5 bases, leaving 13 bases of the junction unmatched. The CDR3 extends over 15 amino acids. CDR3 DNA (partial): TGTGCCAGTAGTCCCTACCGACAGGGAGATAGTGAA. Its translation is CASSPYRQGDSE. In full, the CDR3 reads CASSPYRQGDSEAFF.